This is a list of T cell receptor beta chains from one sample in a study of blood T cell repertoires in COVID-19. TCRdb's copy holds only in-frame clones and misses some; the assay was immunoSEQ multiplex PCR. The sample has some 200,000 clones, more than 70% seen once; the top ten hold 6.5% to 10%. Sequenced material: peripheral blood. The receptors were sampled from a woman between 55 and 75 years old with acute or convalescent COVID-19. Both conserved end residues are part of each CDR3. Fields, in order: V gene, D gene, clone size, J gene, CDR3 protein, CDR3 DNA. The D gene is left open where the match is weak. The size of a clone is reported for some rows only, either as once, few or many, or as a class for expanded clones.

V: TRBV19; D: .; size: .; J: TRBJ1-1; CDR3: CASSLDRRNTEAFF; DNA: TGTGCCAGTAGTCTGGACAGAAGGAACACTGAAGCTTTCTTT
V: TRBV5-4; D: TRBD2; size: once; J: TRBJ2-1; CDR3: CASSRGAGGSSYNEQFF; DNA: TGTGCCAGCAGCCGGGGAGCGGGAGGCTCGAGTTACAATGAGCAGTTCTTC
V: TRBV7-8; D: .; size: .; J: TRBJ1-2; CDR3: CASSFGAWSGYTF; DNA: TGTGCCAGCAGCTTCGGCGCCTGGAGTGGCTACACCTTC
V: TRBV6-5; D: TRBD1; size: .; J: TRBJ2-1; CDR3: CATKQGVDYNEQFF; DNA: TGTGCCACTAAACAGGGGGTGGACTACAATGAGCAGTTCTTC
V: TRBV9; D: .; size: .; J: TRBJ1-2; CDR3: CASSVDPSSAEGYTF; DNA: TGTGCCAGCAGCGTCGACCCTTCGTCGGCGGAGGGCTACACCTTC
V: TRBV7-9; D: TRBD1; size: .; J: TRBJ1-2; CDR3: CASSPQGGNGYTF; DNA: TGTGCCAGCAGCCCACAGGGGGGTAATGGCTACACCTTC
V: TRBV7-8; D: .; size: .; J: TRBJ1-6; CDR3: CASSLGTVDVSPLHF; DNA: TGTGCCAGCAGCTTAGGGACAGTGGATGTTTCACCCCTCCACTTT
V: TRBV30; D: TRBD1; size: .; J: TRBJ1-1; CDR3: CAWRGDRVNTEAFF; DNA: TGTGCCTGGCGCGGGGACAGGGTGAACACTGAAGCTTTCTTT
V: TRBV15; D: .; size: .; J: TRBJ2-3; CDR3: CATSRGGGDRSITDTQYF; DNA: TGTGCCACCAGCAGAGGAGGAGGAGACCGATCGATCACAGATACGCAGTATTTT
V: TRBV4-1; D: TRBD2; size: .; J: TRBJ2-7; CDR3: CASSLTSGRRYEQYF; DNA: TGCGCCAGCAGCCTGACTAGCGGGAGGAGGTACGAGCAGTACTTC
V: TRBV15; D: .; size: .; J: TRBJ2-3; CDR3: CATSRSLSGSSTDTQYF; DNA: TGTGCCACCAGCAGATCCCTATCGGGATCTAGCACAGATACGCAGTATTTT
V: TRBV11-2; D: TRBD1; size: once; J: TRBJ2-1; CDR3: CASSFSDRGVHNEQFF; DNA: TGTGCCAGCAGCTTCTCGGACAGGGGGGTTCACAATGAGCAGTTCTTC
V: TRBV7-2; D: TRBD2; size: once; J: TRBJ2-5; CDR3: CASSLEGLAGETQYF; DNA: TGTGCCAGCAGCTTAGAAGGACTAGCGGGAGAGACCCAGTACTTC
V: TRBV5-1; D: .; size: .; J: TRBJ2-7; CDR3: CASSLEAVYEQYF; DNA: TGCGCCAGCAGCTTGGAGGCGGTGTACGAGCAGTACTTC
V: TRBV19; D: TRBD2; size: .; J: TRBJ2-1; CDR3: CASSLSGSSYNEQFF; DNA: TGTGCCAGTAGTTTGAGCGGGAGCTCCTACAATGAGCAGTTCTTC
V: TRBV6-5; D: TRBD1; size: once; J: TRBJ1-3; CDR3: CASTRTGSGNTIYF; DNA: TGTGCCAGCACTAGGACAGGGTCGGGAAACACCATATATTTT
V: TRBV5-1; D: .; size: .; J: TRBJ1-1; CDR3: CASSYTLQGLGTEAFF; DNA: TGCGCCAGCAGCTACACACTACAGGGTCTGGGGACTGAAGCTTTCTTT
V: TRBV5-1; D: .; size: .; J: TRBJ2-2; CDR3: CASSLGRSRTGELFF; DNA: TGCGCCAGCAGCTTGGGGAGAAGTCGCACCGGGGAGCTGTTTTTT
V: TRBV6-5; D: TRBD1; size: .; J: TRBJ2-1; CDR3: CASRPDRGIYNEQFF; DNA: TGTGCCAGCAGACCGGACAGGGGTATTTACAATGAGCAGTTCTTC
V: TRBV5-1; D: TRBD1; size: .; J: TRBJ2-5; CDR3: CASSFQGDRQETQYF; DNA: TGCGCCAGCAGCTTCCAGGGGGACCGCCAAGAGACCCAGTACTTC
V: TRBV5-1; D: .; size: .; J: TRBJ2-2; CDR3: CASSFPDTTSNTGELFF; DNA: TGCGCCAGCAGCTTCCCGGACACAACCTCGAACACCGGGGAGCTGTTTTTT
V: TRBV9; D: .; size: .; J: TRBJ1-1; CDR3: CASSVGVGQNTEAFF; DNA: TGTGCCAGCAGCGTAGGGGTGGGACAGAACACTGAAGCTTTCTTT
V: TRBV28; D: .; size: .; J: TRBJ1-6; CDR3: CASSLEILPLHF; DNA: TGTGCCAGCAGTTTAGAGATTTTGCCCCTCCACTTT
V: TRBV5-1; D: .; size: .; J: TRBJ1-5; CDR3: CASSWEGGRNQPQHF; DNA: TGCGCCAGCAGCTGGGAGGGGGGCCGGAATCAGCCCCAGCATTTT
V: TRBV7-9; D: .; size: .; J: TRBJ1-1; CDR3: CASSFEGTEAFF; DNA: TGTGCCAGCAGCTTTGAGGGAACCGAAGCTTTCTTT
V: TRBV15; D: TRBD1; size: .; J: TRBJ2-4; CDR3: CATSRDLGTEAKNIQYF; DNA: TGTGCCACCAGCAGAGATCTCGGGACAGAAGCCAAAAACATTCAGTACTTC
V: TRBV5-1; D: TRBD2; size: .; J: TRBJ2-5; CDR3: CASRLLSGSIQETQYF; DNA: TGCGCCAGCAGGCTACTTAGCGGGAGCATCCAAGAGACCCAGTACTTC
V: TRBV4-1; D: TRBD1; size: once; J: TRBJ1-4; CDR3: CASSQDRQGGAKLFF; DNA: TGCGCCAGCAGCCAAGATCGACAGGGCGGCGCAAAACTGTTTTTT
V: TRBV27; D: TRBD1; size: .; J: TRBJ1-2; CDR3: CASGRDREFFGYTF; DNA: TGTGCCTCCGGACGGGACAGGGAGTTCTTTGGCTACACCTTC
V: TRBV3-1/TRBV3-2; D: .; size: .; J: TRBJ1-3; CDR3: CASSLPGTAGNTIYF; DNA: TGTGCCAGCAGCCTCCCCGGGACTGCTGGAAACACCATATATTTT
V: TRBV5-1; D: .; size: once; J: TRBJ1-6; CDR3: CATTTGQENSPLHF; DNA: TGCGCCACGACTACGGGACAAGAGAATTCACCCCTCCACTTT
V: TRBV7-9; D: .; size: .; J: TRBJ1-1; CDR3: CASSLSLDTEAFF; DNA: TGTGCCAGCAGCTTATCTTTAGACACTGAAGCTTTCTTT
V: TRBV24-1; D: .; size: .; J: TRBJ1-1; CDR3: CATSDGGQQNTEAFF; DNA: TGTGCCACCAGTGATGGGGGACAACAGAACACTGAAGCTTTCTTT
V: TRBV2; D: TRBD1; size: .; J: TRBJ2-3; CDR3: CASSSGQGIPDTQYF; DNA: TGTGCCAGCAGTTCGGGACAGGGTATACCAGATACGCAGTATTTT
V: TRBV28; D: .; size: .; J: TRBJ1-2; CDR3: CASSSPGRDYGYTF; DNA: TGTGCCAGCAGTTCGCCAGGGAGGGACTATGGCTACACCTTC
V: TRBV19; D: TRBD1; size: few; J: TRBJ1-1; CDR3: CASNPHGGQGVFF; DNA: TGTGCCAGTAATCCCCACGGGGGACAGGGGGTTTTCTTT
V: TRBV21-1; D: .; size: .; J: TRBJ1-1; CDR3: CASSKREDPTEAFF; DNA: TGTGCCAGCAGCAAAAGGGAGGACCCCACTGAAGCTTTCTTT
V: TRBV20-1; D: .; size: .; J: TRBJ1-2; CDR3: CSASWGGGRARGYGYTF; DNA: TGCAGTGCTAGTTGGGGGGGAGGACGGGCGCGAGGCTATGGCTACACCTTC
V: TRBV10-2; D: .; size: .; J: TRBJ2-7; CDR3: CASRVPSDSYEQYF; DNA: TGCGCCAGCAGAGTCCCTAGCGACTCCTACGAGCAGTACTTC
V: TRBV5-1; D: .; size: .; J: TRBJ2-3; CDR3: CASSLEASRMDTQYF; DNA: TGCGCCAGCAGCTTGGAGGCTAGCAGGATGGATACGCAGTATTTT
V: TRBV3-1/TRBV3-2; D: TRBD2; size: .; J: TRBJ2-5; CDR3: CASRPSGSAGETQYF; DNA: TGTGCCAGCAGACCTAGCGGGAGTGCGGGAGAGACCCAGTACTTC
V: TRBV14; D: TRBD2; size: .; J: TRBJ2-4; CDR3: CASSQEPRTSGRAVDIQYF; DNA: TGTGCCAGCAGCCAAGAGCCCCGGACTAGCGGGAGGGCCGTGGACATTCAGTACTTC
V: TRBV20-1; D: TRBD2; size: .; J: TRBJ2-1; CDR3: CSASTGTSGYNEQFF; DNA: TGCAGTGCTAGTACCGGGACTAGCGGGTACAATGAGCAGTTCTTC
V: TRBV5-1; D: TRBD1; size: .; J: TRBJ2-1; CDR3: CASSLGQGNNEQFF; DNA: TGCGCCAGCAGCTTGGGACAGGGAAACAATGAGCAGTTCTTC
V: TRBV2; D: TRBD1; size: .; J: TRBJ1-1; CDR3: CASRGQVNTEAFF; DNA: TGTGCCAGCAGAGGACAGGTGAACACTGAAGCTTTCTTT
V: TRBV2; D: .; size: .; J: TRBJ1-1; CDR3: CASSEIAGEEVRAEAFF; DNA: TGTGCCAGCAGTGAAATCGCAGGGGAAGAAGTAAGGGCTGAAGCTTTCTTT
V: TRBV28; D: .; size: .; J: TRBJ2-7; CDR3: CASSLSGRAGGEQYF; DNA: TGTGCCAGCAGTTTATCCGGGAGAGCGGGTGGAGAGCAGTACTTC
V: TRBV2; D: TRBD1; size: .; J: TRBJ1-3; CDR3: CASSVGTVSGNTIYF; DNA: TGTGCCAGCAGTGTCGGGACAGTCTCTGGAAACACCATATATTTT
V: TRBV6-5; D: .; size: once; J: TRBJ1-5; CDR3: CASTAGVRPQHF; DNA: TGTGCCAGCACAGCAGGGGTACGGCCCCAGCATTTT